The entry below describes one T cell receptor (beta chain). CDR1 and CDR2 from the germline V gene are SGHRS and YFSETQ. This CDR3 is built from 19 residues. Unmatched junction bases numbered 13, after V lost 3 bases and J lost 0 bases. This record belongs to a study of blood T cell repertoires in COVID-19. Across the whole study: COVID-19 samples from acute and convalescent phases originated in the United States, Italy and Spain. PBMCs, B-cell-depleted T cells, or T cells were the source of the cDNA or gDNA that made up the material.

Using immunoSEQ multiplex PCR, the repertoire was profiled, and TCRdb retains in-frame clones only, with some absent. The repertoire consists of tens of thousands of clones, with 70% to 90% occurring once and the leading ten covering 30% to 35%. The chain carries TRBV5-1 and TRBJ2-7; 12 bases are a match to TRBD2. The receptor was isolated from a woman over 75 with acute or convalescent COVID-19. Sequenced sample: peripheral blood. The CDR3 sequence: CASSWGRGLAGVFSYEQYF. CDR3 DNA sequence: TGCGCCAGCAGCTGGGGAAGGGGACTAGCGGGCGTTTTCTCCTACGAGCAGTACTTC. Drawing the rest from reference TRBV5-1 and TRBJ2-7, the complete variable domain is KAGVTQTPRYLIKTRGQQVTLSCSPISGHRSVSWYQQTPGQGLQFLFEYFSETQRNKGNFPGRFSGRQFSNSRSEMNVSTLELGDSALYLCASSWGRGLAGVFSYEQYFGPGTRLTVT.